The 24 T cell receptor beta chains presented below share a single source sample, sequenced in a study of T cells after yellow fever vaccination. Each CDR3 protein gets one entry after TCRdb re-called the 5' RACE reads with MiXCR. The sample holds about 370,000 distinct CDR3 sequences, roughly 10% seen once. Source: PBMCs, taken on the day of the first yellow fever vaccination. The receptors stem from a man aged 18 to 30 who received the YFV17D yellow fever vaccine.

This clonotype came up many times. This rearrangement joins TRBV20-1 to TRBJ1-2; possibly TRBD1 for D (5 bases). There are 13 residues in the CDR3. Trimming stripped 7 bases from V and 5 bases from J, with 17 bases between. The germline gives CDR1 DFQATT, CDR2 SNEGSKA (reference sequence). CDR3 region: CSVGGGVIYGYTF. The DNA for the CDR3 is TGCAGTGTAGGCGGAGGGGTCATTTATGGCTACACCTTC.

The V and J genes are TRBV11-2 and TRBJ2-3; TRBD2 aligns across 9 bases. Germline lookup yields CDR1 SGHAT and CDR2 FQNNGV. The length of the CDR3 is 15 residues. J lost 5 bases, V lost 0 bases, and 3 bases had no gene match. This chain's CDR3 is CASSLERGGLDTQYF. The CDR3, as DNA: TGTGCCAGCAGCTTAGAGCGGGGGGGCCTAGATACGCAGTATTTT.

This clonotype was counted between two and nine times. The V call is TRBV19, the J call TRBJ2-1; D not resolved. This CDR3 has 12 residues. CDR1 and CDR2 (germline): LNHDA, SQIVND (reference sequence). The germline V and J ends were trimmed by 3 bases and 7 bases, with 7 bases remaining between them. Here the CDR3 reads CASSIGTNEQFF. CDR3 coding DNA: TGTGCCAGTAGTATCGGAACGAATGAGCAGTTCTTC.

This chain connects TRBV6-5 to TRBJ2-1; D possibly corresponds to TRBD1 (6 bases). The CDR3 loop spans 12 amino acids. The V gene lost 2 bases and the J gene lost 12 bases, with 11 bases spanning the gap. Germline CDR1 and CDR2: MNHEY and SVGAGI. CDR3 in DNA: TGTGCCAGCAGTTACGAGGGGGATCGGCAGTTCTTC. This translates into CASSYEGDRQFF.

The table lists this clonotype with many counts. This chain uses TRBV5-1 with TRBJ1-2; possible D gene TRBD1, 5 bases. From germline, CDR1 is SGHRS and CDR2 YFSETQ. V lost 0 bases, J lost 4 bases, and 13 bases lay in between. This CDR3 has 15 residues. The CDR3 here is CASSLAAGGGYGYTF. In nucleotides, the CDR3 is TGCGCCAGCAGCTTGGCCGCCGGCGGGGGCTATGGCTACACCTTC.

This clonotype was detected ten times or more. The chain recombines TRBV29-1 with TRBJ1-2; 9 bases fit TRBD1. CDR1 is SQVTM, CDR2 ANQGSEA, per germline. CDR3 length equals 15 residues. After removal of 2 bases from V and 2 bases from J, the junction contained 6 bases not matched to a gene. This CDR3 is CSVETPGTGNYGYTF. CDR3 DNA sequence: TGCAGCGTTGAAACCCCAGGGACAGGGAACTATGGCTACACCTTC.

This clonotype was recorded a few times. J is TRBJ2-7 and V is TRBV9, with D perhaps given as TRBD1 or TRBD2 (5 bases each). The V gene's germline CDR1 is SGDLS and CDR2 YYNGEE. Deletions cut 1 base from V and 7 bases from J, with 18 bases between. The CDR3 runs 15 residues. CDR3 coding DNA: TGTGCCAGCAGCGTATTTTCAGGGACCCTAAATGAGCAGTACTTC. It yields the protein CASSVFSGTLNEQYF.

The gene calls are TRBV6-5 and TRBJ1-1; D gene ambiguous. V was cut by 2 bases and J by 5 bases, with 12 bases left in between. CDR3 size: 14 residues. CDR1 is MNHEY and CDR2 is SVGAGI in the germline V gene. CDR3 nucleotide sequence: TGTGCCAGCAGTTACGTCGCCCTGGGGACTGAAGCTTTCTTT. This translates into CASSYVALGTEAFF.

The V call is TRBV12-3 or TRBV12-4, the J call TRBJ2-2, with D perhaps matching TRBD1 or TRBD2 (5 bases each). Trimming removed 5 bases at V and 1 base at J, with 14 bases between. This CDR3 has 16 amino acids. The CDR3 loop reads CASSPPGPMNTGELFF. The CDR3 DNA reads TGTGCCAGCAGTCCTCCGGGACCAATGAACACCGGGGAGCTGTTTTTT.

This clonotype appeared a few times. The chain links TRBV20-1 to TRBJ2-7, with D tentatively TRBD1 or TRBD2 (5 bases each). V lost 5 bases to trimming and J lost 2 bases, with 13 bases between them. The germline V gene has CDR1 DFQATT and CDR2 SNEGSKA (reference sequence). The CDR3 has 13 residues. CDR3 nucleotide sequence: TGCAGTGCTGGGGCGGGTCTTACCTACGAGCAGTACTTC. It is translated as CSAGAGLTYEQYF.

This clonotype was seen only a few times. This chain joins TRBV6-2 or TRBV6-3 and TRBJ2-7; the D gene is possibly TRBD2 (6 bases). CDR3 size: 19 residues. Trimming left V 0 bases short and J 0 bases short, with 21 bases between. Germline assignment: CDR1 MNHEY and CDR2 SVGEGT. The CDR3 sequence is CASSYSIQVRGGSSYEQYF. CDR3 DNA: TGTGCCAGCAGTTACTCGATCCAGGTCCGTGGGGGGAGCTCCTACGAGCAGTACTTC.

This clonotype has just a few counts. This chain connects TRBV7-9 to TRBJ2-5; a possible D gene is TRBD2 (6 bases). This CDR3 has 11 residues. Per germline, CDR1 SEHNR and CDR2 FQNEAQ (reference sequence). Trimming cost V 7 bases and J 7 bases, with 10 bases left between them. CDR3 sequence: CASTAGRTQYF. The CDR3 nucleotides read TGTGCCAGCACCGCCGGGAGGACCCAGTACTTC.

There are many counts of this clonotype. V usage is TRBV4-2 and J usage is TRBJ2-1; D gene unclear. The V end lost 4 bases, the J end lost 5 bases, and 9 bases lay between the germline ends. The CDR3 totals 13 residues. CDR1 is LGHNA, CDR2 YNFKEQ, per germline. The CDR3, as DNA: TGTGCCAGCAGCCCACCCGGAGACAATGAGCAGTTCTTC. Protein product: CASSPPGDNEQFF.

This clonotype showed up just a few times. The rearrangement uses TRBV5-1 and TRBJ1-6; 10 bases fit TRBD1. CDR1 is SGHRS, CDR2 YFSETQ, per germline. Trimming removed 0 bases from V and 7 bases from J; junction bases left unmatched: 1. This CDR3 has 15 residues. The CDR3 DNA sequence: TGCGCCAGCAGCTTGGGGGGACAGGGGAATTCACCCCTCCACTTT. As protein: CASSLGGQGNSPLHF.

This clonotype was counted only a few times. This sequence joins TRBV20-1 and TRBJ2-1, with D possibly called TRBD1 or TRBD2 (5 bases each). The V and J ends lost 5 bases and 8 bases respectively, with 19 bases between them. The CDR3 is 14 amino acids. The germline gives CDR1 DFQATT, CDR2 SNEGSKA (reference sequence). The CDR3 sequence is CSAPPGRTRDEQFF. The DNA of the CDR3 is TGCAGTGCTCCCCCGGGGCGGACTCGGGATGAGCAGTTCTTC.

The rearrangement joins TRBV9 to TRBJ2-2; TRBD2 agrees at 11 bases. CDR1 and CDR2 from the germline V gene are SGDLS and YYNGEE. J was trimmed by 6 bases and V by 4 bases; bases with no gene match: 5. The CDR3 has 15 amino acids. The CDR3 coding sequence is TGTGCCAGCAGCTCCAGGACTAGCGGGCCCGGGGAGCTGTTTTTT. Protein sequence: CASSSRTSGPGELFF. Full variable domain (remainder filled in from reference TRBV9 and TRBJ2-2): DSGVTQTPKHLITATGQRVTLRCSPRSGDLSVYWYQQSLDQGLQFLIQYYNGEERAKGNILERFSAQQFPDLHSELNLSSLELGDSALYFCASSSRTSGPGELFFGEGSRLTVL.

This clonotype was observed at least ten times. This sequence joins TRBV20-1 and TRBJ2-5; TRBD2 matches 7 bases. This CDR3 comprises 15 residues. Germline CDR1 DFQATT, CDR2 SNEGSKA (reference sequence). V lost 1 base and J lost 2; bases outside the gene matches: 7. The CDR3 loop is CSARVPGGIQETQYF. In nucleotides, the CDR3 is TGCAGTGCTAGAGTTCCGGGGGGTATACAAGAGACCCAGTACTTC.

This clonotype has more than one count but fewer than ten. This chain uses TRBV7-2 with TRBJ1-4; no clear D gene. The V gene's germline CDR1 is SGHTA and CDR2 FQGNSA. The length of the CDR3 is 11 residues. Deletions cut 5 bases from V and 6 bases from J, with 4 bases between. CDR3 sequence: CASSLDEKLFF. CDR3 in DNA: TGTGCCAGCAGCCTCGATGAAAAACTGTTTTTT.

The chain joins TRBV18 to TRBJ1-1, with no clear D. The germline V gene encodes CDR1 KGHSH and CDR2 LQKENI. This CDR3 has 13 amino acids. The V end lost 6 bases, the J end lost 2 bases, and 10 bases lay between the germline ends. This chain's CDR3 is CASSLLHNTEAFF. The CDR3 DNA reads TGTGCCAGCTCTCTCTTACATAACACTGAAGCTTTCTTT.

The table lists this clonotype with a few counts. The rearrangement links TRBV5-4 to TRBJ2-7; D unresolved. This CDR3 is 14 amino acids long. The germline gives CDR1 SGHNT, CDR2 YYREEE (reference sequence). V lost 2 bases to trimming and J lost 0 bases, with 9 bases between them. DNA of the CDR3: TGTGCCAGCAGCTTCTGGCACACCTCCTACGAGCAGTACTTC. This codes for CASSFWHTSYEQYF.

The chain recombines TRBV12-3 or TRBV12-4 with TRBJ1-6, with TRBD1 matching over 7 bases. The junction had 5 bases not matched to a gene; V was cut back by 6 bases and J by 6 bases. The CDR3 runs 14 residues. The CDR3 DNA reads TGTGCCAGCAGCTCCGACAGGGTTAATTCACCCCTCCACTTT. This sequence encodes CASSSDRVNSPLHF.

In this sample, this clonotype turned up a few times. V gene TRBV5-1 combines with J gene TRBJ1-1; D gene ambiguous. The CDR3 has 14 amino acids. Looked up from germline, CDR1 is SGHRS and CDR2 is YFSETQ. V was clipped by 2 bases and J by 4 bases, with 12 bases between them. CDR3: CASSLRIGATEAFF. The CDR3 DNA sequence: TGCGCCAGCAGCTTAAGGATAGGTGCCACTGAAGCTTTCTTT.

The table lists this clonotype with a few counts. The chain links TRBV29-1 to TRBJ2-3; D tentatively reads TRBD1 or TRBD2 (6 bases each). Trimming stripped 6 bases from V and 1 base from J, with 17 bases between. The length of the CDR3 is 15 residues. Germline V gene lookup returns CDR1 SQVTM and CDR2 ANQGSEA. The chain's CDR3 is CSVVGGRGGTDTQYF. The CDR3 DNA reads TGCAGCGTCGTTGGGGGAAGGGGGGGCACAGATACGCAGTATTTT.

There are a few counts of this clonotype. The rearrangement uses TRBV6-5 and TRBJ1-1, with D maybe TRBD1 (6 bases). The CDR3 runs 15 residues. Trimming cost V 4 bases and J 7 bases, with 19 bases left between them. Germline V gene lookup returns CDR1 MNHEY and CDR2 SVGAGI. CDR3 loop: CASSSRGRGSGEAFF. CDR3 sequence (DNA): TGTGCCAGCAGTTCCCGAGGAAGGGGGAGTGGTGAAGCTTTCTTT.